This entry lists 16 T cell receptor beta chains sequenced from one sample in a study of blood T cell repertoires in COVID-19. Here immunoSEQ multiplex PCR was the method, and the copy in TCRdb shows in-frame clones only, minus some. Counted here are roughly 150,000 clones, more than 75% occurring once; the ten biggest clones make up 2% to 3%. The specimen was peripheral blood. The source is an elderly woman with COVID-19, enrolled during active disease.

The chain employs TRBV9 and TRBJ1-1; 9 bases map to TRBD1. This CDR3 has 15 amino acids. CDR1 is SGDLS, CDR2 YYNGEE, per germline. With V trimmed by 4 bases and J by 3 bases, 7 bases remained unmatched. CDR3: CASSSSTGGDTEAFF. The DNA of the CDR3 is TGTGCCAGCAGCAGCTCGACAGGGGGGGACACTGAAGCTTTCTTT.

In this sample, this clone turned up once. V and J are TRBV4-3 and TRBJ2-7, with D possibly matching TRBD1 (6 bases). Germline V gene data show CDR1 as LGHNA and CDR2 as YSLEER. The CDR3 contains 15 residues. Trimming cost V 0 bases and J 0 bases, with 9 bases left between them. The CDR3 sequence is CASSQDAQGSYEQYF. The CDR3 region has the DNA TGCGCCAGCAGCCAAGATGCACAGGGCTCCTACGAGCAGTACTTC.

The gene calls are TRBV7-6 and TRBJ2-2; a weak D match, TRBD1 (6 bases). Germline V gives CDR1 SGHVS, CDR2 FNYEAQ. V was pared by 2 bases and J by 5 bases, with 21 bases between. The CDR3 runs to 18 residues. CDR3 nucleotide sequence: TGTGCCAGCAGCTTAAACCCAGGGACAACATCGAGGACCGGGGAGCTGTTTTTT. Translation: CASSLNPGTTSRTGELFF. The full variable domain, in which reference TRBV7-6 and TRBJ2-2 provide the parts outside the CDR3, is GAGVSQSPRYKVTKRGQDVALRCDPISGHVSLYWYRQALGQGPEFLTYFNYEAQQDKSGLPNDRFSAERPEGSISTLTIQRTEQRDSAMYRCASSLNPGTTSRTGELFFGEGSRLTVL.

The J gene is TRBJ1-3, the V gene TRBV6-6, with D possibly matching TRBD1 (5 bases). Germline V gene lookup returns CDR1 MNHNY and CDR2 SVGAGI (reference sequence). V lost 2 bases and J lost 0, with 8 bases in between. This CDR3 comprises 15 residues. The CDR3: CASSYQGYSGNTIYF. CDR3 DNA: TGTGCCAGCAGTTACCAGGGTTACTCTGGAAACACCATATATTTT.

The chain couples TRBV28 to TRBJ1-6, with D tentatively TRBD1 (6 bases). This CDR3 has 14 residues. Trimming removed 4 bases at V and 4 bases at J, with 8 bases between. Germline V lookup: CDR1 MDHEN, CDR2 SYDVKM. CDR3 protein: CASSSTGYNSPLHF. As DNA, the CDR3 is TGTGCCAGCAGTTCCACAGGGTATAATTCACCCCTCCACTTT. Full variable domain (missing parts from reference TRBV28 and TRBJ1-6): DVKVTQSSRYLVKRTGEKVFLECVQDMDHENMFWYRQDPGLGLRLIYFSYDVKMKEKGDIPEGYSVSREKKERFSLILESASTNQTSMYLCASSSTGYNSPLHFGNGTRLTVT.

The chain recombines TRBV5-4 with TRBJ1-2, with D perhaps TRBD1 (6 bases). Germline V gene sequence: CDR1 SGHNT, CDR2 YYREEE (reference sequence). V lost 3 bases and J lost 5, with 20 bases in between. The CDR3 extends over 16 amino acids. The CDR3, as DNA: TGTGCCAGCAGCTCAACTACAGGGCCCAATTGGTATGGCTACACCTTC. Protein: CASSSTTGPNWYGYTF.

This chain connects TRBV3-1 (or the pseudogene TRBV3-2) to TRBJ1-2; D perhaps matches TRBD1 (5 bases). The ends were cut back, 0 bases at V and 7 bases at J, with 9 bases in the middle. CDR3 length: 13 amino acids. Looked up from germline, CDR1 is LGHDT and CDR2 is YNNKEL (reference sequence). The CDR3 DNA reads TGTGCCAGCAGCCAAGAAGGGGTGTCTGGCTACACCTTC. This sequence encodes CASSQEGVSGYTF.

The CDR3 DNA follows: TGTGCCAGCAGTTTGAACAGGGGGCGCGATCAGCCCCAGCATTTT. Its protein is CASSLNRGRDQPQHF. The chain employs TRBV28 and TRBJ1-5, with 9 bases matching TRBD1. The J segment lost 5 bases and the V segment lost 3 bases, leaving 5 bases of the junction unmatched. This CDR3 is 15 amino acids long. Germline V gives CDR1 MDHEN, CDR2 SYDVKM. The whole variable domain, remainder taken from reference TRBV28 and TRBJ1-5, is DVKVTQSSRYLVKRTGEKVFLECVQDMDHENMFWYRQDPGLGLRLIYFSYDVKMKEKGDIPEGYSVSREKKERFSLILESASTNQTSMYLCASSLNRGRDQPQHFGDGTRLSIL.

This chain links TRBV6-5 with TRBJ1-5; D not resolved. Germline lookup yields CDR1 MNHEY and CDR2 SVGAGI. With 6 bases removed from V and 0 bases from J, the gap between germline ends came to 3 bases. The CDR3 contains 12 residues. In nucleotides, the CDR3 is TGTGCCAGCAGGTATAGCAATCAGCCCCAGCATTTT. This sequence encodes CASRYSNQPQHF.

This chain links TRBV28 with TRBJ2-6; 8 bases fit TRBD2. CDR1 is MDHEN and CDR2 is SYDVKM in the germline V gene. The CDR3 runs 16 residues. With V trimmed by 6 bases and J by 2 bases, 6 bases remained unmatched. The CDR3 region is CASSLAGGTGANVLTF. The CDR3 nucleotides are TGTGCCAGCAGCCTTGCGGGGGGAACTGGGGCCAACGTCCTGACTTTC.

V and J are TRBV5-8 and TRBJ1-2; 10 bases are a match to TRBD1. V was pared by 4 bases and J by 8 bases, with 14 bases of the junction left unmatched. Germline V CDR1 and CDR2: SGHTS, YDEGEE. CDR3 size: 16 residues. The CDR3 DNA is TGTGCCAGCAGCGTAGGTGGGAACCGGGACAGGGGCGGCTACACCTTC. Translated, it gives CASSVGGNRDRGGYTF.

V is TRBV2 and J is TRBJ1-5; D possibly corresponds to TRBD1 (5 bases). Germline loops: CDR1 SNHLY, CDR2 FYNNEI. CDR3 size: 15 residues. V dropped 5 bases and J dropped 2 bases, with 13 bases sitting between them. The CDR3, as DNA: TGTGCCAGCAGTCAGGGCCAGGGCGGCAATCAGCCCCAGCATTTT. Translating gives CASSQGQGGNQPQHF.

The chain is built from TRBV5-1 and TRBJ2-5; 8 nucleotides agree with TRBD2. Germline lookup yields CDR1 SGHRS and CDR2 YFSETQ. The CDR3 totals 13 residues. V was pared by 8 bases and J by 7 bases, with 10 bases of the junction left unmatched. The CDR3 DNA sequence: TGCGCCAGTAACACAGCGGGAGTAGGGACCCAGTACTTC. It encodes CASNTAGVGTQYF.

V is TRBV28 and J is TRBJ1-5, with 8 bases fitting TRBD1. CDR1 and CDR2 from the germline V gene are MDHEN and SYDVKM. CDR3 length: 15 amino acids. Losses at the gene ends were 6 bases for V and 6 bases for J; bases not matched to a gene: 10. CDR3 residues: CASSSGQGGGQPQHF. The CDR3 DNA follows: TGTGCCAGCAGCAGCGGACAGGGAGGTGGTCAGCCCCAGCATTTT.

V usage is TRBV28 and J usage is TRBJ2-7, with 11 nucleotides matching TRBD2. Germline CDR1 reads MDHEN; CDR2 reads SYDVKM. J was trimmed by 3 bases and V by 1 base; bases with no gene match: 2. The CDR3 covers 15 residues. CDR3 sequence: CASSLSGTSGYEQYF. The DNA for the CDR3 is TGTGCCAGCAGTTTATCCGGGACTAGCGGCTACGAGCAGTACTTC.

In its sample, this clone was seen a few times. The rearrangement joins TRBV27 to TRBJ2-7; 7 nucleotides match TRBD1. The CDR3 has 16 residues. J gave up 3 bases and V 6 bases, and 14 bases lay outside the gene matches. The germline V gene encodes CDR1 MNHEY and CDR2 SMNVEV (reference sequence). The CDR3 DNA reads TGTGCCAGCAGCCCCTCCGGGACAGAAGTTTACTACGAGCAGTACTTC. This sequence encodes CASSPSGTEVYYEQYF.